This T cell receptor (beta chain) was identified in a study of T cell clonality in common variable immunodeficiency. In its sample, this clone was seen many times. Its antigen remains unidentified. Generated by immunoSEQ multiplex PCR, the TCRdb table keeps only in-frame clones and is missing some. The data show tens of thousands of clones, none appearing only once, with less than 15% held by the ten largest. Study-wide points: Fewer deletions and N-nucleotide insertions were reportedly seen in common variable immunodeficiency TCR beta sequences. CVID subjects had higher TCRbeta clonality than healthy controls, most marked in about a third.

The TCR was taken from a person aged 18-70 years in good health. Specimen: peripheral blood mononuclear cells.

CDR3 loop: CASSPRPTNTGELFF. Partial CDR3 DNA: TGTGCCAGCAGTCCGAGGCCGACGAACACCGGGGAG. The V call is TRBV7-8, the J call TRBJ2-2, with D hard to call. Coverage ceases 3 residues before the CDR3 finishes, and the germline J gene fills in the end. This CDR3 is 15 amino acids long. CDR1 is SGHVS and CDR2 is FQNEAQ in the germline V gene. V was pared by 6 bases and J by 0 bases, with 11 bases between.